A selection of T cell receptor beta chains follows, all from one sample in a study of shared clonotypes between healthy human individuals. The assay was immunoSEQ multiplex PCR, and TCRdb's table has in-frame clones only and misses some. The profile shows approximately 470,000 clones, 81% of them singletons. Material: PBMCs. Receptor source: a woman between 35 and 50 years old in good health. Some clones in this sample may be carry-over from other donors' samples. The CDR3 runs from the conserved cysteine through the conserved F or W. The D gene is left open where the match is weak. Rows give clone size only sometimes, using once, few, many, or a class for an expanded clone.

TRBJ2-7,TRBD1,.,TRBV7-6,CASSPTGGITTYEQYF,TGTGCCAGCAGCCCCACAGGGGGAATAACTACCTACGAGCAGTACTTC
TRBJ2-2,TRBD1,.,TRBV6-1,CASSGIWGQGTTGELFF,TGTGCCAGCAGTGGGATCTGGGGACAGGGGACCACCGGGGAGCTGTTTTTT
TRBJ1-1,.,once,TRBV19,CASSTLQGGNTEAFF,TGTGCCAGTAGTACGTTACAGGGCGGGAACACTGAAGCTTTCTTT
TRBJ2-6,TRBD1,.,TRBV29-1,CSVYSGTGFTAGANVLTF,TGCAGCGTTTACTCCGGGACAGGGTTTACAGCTGGGGCCAACGTCCTGACTTTC
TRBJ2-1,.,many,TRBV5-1,CASSLVGVNEQFF,TGCGCCAGCAGCTTGGTCGGAGTCAATGAGCAGTTCTTC
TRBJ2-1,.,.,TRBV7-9,CASSFSSHNSYNEQFF,TGTGCCAGCAGCTTCAGTTCACATAACTCCTACAATGAGCAGTTCTTC
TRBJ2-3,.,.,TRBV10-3,CAIRGGARTDTQYF,TGTGCCATCAGGGGTGGGGCCCGCACAGATACGCAGTATTTT
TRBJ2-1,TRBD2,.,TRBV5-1,CASSPIAGGPDNEQFF,TGCGCCAGCAGCCCTATAGCGGGAGGGCCCGACAATGAGCAGTTCTTC
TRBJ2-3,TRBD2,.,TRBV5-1,CASSLTSVSTDTQYF,TGCGCCAGCAGCCTGACTAGCGTAAGCACAGATACGCAGTATTTT
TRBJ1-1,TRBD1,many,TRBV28,CASSSPDRSNTEAFF,TGTGCCAGCAGTAGCCCGGACAGGTCGAACACTGAAGCTTTCTTT
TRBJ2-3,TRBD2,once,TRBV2,CASIAGGPGVTDTQYF,TGTGCCAGCATAGCGGGAGGGCCCGGGGTAACAGATACGCAGTATTTT
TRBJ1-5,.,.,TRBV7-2,CASSFNAGGQPQHF,TGTGCCAGCAGCTTCAACGCGGGGGGGCAGCCCCAGCATTTT
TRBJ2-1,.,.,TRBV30,CAWSETDNEQFF,TGTGCCTGGAGTGAAACAGACAATGAGCAGTTCTTC
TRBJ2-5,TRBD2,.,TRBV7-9,CASSPGTSGEGSQETQYF,TGTGCCAGCAGCCCCGGGACTAGCGGAGAGGGGTCCCAAGAGACCCAGTACTTC
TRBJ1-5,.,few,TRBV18,CASSPLGHAGQPQHF,TGTGCCAGCTCACCATTGGGACACGCTGGGCAGCCCCAGCATTTT
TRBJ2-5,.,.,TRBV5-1,CASSLVLNSYQETQYF,TGCGCCAGCAGCTTGGTGTTGAACAGTTACCAAGAGACCCAGTACTTC
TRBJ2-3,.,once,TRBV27,CASSLKSGPDTQYF,TGTGCCAGCAGTTTAAAGAGCGGCCCAGATACGCAGTATTTT
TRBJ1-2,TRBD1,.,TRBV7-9,CASSMGQGAGDYGYTF,TGTGCCAGCAGCATGGGACAGGGGGCTGGTGACTATGGCTACACCTTC
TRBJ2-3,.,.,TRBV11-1,CASSLAVATDTQYF,TGTGCCAGCAGCTTAGCTGTGGCGACAGATACGCAGTATTTT
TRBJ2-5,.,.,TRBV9,CASSVAPLQETQYF,TGTGCCAGCAGCGTAGCTCCACTCCAAGAGACCCAGTACTTC
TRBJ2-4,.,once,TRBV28,CASSSTLVRDIQYF,TGTGCCAGCAGTTCTACTCTGGTCAGGGACATACAGTACTTC
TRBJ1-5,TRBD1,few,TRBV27,CASSRQGSNQPQHF,TGTGCCAGCAGTCGACAGGGTAGCAATCAGCCCCAGCATTTT
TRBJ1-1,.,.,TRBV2,CASSVFGGPNLNTEAFF,TGTGCCAGCAGTGTATTCGGGGGCCCGAACCTGAACACTGAAGCTTTCTTT
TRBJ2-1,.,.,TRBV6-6,CASSYSEGRGNEQFF,TGTGCCAGCAGTTACTCCGAGGGCCGGGGCAATGAGCAGTTCTTC
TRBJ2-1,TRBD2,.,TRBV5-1,CASSLPQAGASYNEQFF,TGCGCCAGCAGCTTGCCCCAAGCGGGAGCATCCTACAATGAGCAGTTCTTC
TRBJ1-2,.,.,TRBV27,CASSLGLGGRWGTNGYTF,TGTGCCAGCAGTTTGGGGTTGGGGGGGAGGTGGGGCACAAATGGCTACACCTTC
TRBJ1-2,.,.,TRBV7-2,CASSFRGNYGYTF,TGTGCCAGCAGCTTCCGCGGTAACTATGGCTACACCTTC
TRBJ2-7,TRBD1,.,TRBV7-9,CASSRDRGSHEQYF,TGTGCCAGCAGCCGGGACAGGGGATCCCACGAGCAGTACTTC
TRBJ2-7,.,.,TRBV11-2,CASSLNLPGEGEQYF,TGTGCCAGCAGCTTGAATTTGCCGGGGGAAGGCGAGCAGTACTTC
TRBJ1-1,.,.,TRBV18,CASSPQVTNTEAFF,TGTGCCAGCTCACCACAGGTGACAAACACTGAAGCTTTCTTT
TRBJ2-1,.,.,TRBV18,CASSPGDGPSYNEQFF,TGTGCCAGCTCACCAGGGGACGGACCGTCCTACAATGAGCAGTTCTTC
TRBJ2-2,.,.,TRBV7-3,CASSRTVTGELFF,TGTGCCAGCAGTAGGACTGTCACCGGGGAGCTGTTTTTT
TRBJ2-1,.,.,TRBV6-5,CASSYDSSYNEQFF,TGTGCCAGCAGTTACGACTCCTCCTACAATGAGCAGTTCTTC
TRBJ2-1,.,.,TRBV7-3,CASSLVLGSVREQFF,TGTGCCAGCAGCTTAGTTCTCGGTTCCGTCCGGGAGCAGTTCTTC
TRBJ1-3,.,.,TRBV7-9,CASSFHGGSGNTIYF,TGTGCCAGCAGCTTTCACGGGGGCTCTGGAAACACCATATATTTT
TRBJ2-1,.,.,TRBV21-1,CASSNFLMAGGPYNEQFF,TGTGCCAGCAGCAACTTTCTAATGGCGGGAGGGCCGTATAATGAGCAGTTCTTC
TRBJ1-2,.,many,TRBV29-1,CSVEGVGTNYGYTF,TGCAGCGTTGAAGGCGTAGGGACGAACTATGGCTACACCTTC
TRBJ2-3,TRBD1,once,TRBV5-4,CASSTYRGTSPGDTQYF,TGTGCCAGCAGCACCTACAGGGGAACATCCCCGGGAGATACGCAGTATTTT
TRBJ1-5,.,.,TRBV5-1,CASSPSDFLGNQPQHF,TGCGCCAGCAGCCCCTCCGATTTCTTGGGCAATCAGCCCCAGCATTTT
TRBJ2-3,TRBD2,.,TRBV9,CASSVGLAGRTDTQYF,TGTGCCAGCAGCGTAGGGCTAGCGGGAAGGACAGATACGCAGTATTTT
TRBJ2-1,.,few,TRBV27,CASSFSDGNNEQFF,TGTGCCAGCAGTTTTTCGGACGGAAACAATGAGCAGTTCTTC
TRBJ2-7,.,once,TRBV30,CAWSVAENEQYF,TGTGCCTGGAGTGTAGCCGAAAACGAGCAGTACTTC
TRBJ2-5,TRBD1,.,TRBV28,CASRGGKARVGRETQYF,TGTGCCAGCAGAGGGGGCAAGGCGCGGGTAGGGCGAGAGACCCAGTACTTC
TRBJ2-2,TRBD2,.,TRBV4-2,CASSQAGGDTGELFF,TGTGCCAGCAGCCAAGCGGGAGGGGACACCGGGGAGCTGTTTTTT
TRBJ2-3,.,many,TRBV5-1,CASSLYQGPFTDTQYF,TGCGCCAGCAGCTTGTATCAGGGGCCGTTCACAGATACGCAGTATTTT
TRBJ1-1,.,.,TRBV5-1,CASSLGFPTVNTEAFF,TGCGCCAGCAGCTTGGGTTTCCCGACAGTGAACACTGAAGCTTTCTTT
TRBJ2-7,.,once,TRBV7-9,CASSSFSVNEQYF,TGTGCCAGCAGCTCATTTTCGGTGAACGAGCAGTACTTC
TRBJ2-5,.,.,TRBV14,CASSQRSGFLETQYF,TGTGCCAGCAGCCAAAGGTCCGGGTTTTTAGAGACCCAGTACTTC